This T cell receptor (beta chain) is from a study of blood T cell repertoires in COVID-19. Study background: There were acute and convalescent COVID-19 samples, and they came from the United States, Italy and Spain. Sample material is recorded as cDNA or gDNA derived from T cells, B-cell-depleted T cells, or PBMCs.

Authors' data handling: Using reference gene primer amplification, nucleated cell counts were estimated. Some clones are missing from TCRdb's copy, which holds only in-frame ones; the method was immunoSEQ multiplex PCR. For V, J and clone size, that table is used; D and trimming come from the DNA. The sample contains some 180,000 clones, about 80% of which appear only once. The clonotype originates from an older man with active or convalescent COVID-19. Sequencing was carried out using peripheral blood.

The chain's CDR3 is CASSPTGYTEAFF. The CDR3 DNA reads as TGTGCCAGCAGCCCTACAGGGTACACTGAAGCTTTCTTT. This chain connects TRBV3-1 (or the pseudogene TRBV3-2) to TRBJ1-1, with D perhaps matching TRBD1 (6 bases). In germline, CDR1 is LGHDT, CDR2 YNNKEL (reference sequence). V dropped 4 bases and J dropped 3 bases, with 9 bases sitting between them. CDR3 length: 13 amino acids.